The 25 T cell receptor beta chains below all came from one sample that was sequenced in a study of blood T cell repertoires in COVID-19. The method was immunoSEQ multiplex PCR; TCRdb's version includes in-frame clones alone and lacks a portion of them. The table includes roughly 160,000 clones, less than 85% detected once. Sequenced input: PBMCs or T cells enriched from blood (not recorded which). The receptors were gathered from a man in his fifties or sixties who had recovered from COVID-19.

CDR3 nucleotides: TGTGCCAGCAGCCGGACTAGCGGGGCGATTACGCAGTATTTT. It specifies CASSRTSGAITQYF. The chain has TRBV3-1 (or the pseudogene TRBV3-2) and TRBJ2-3, with 12 nucleotides matching TRBD2. V lost 4 bases to trimming and J lost 8 bases; unmatched junction nucleotides: 4. CDR1 and CDR2 from the germline V gene are LGHDT and YNNKEL (reference sequence). The CDR3 is made up of 14 amino acids.

The rearrangement joins TRBV29-1 to TRBJ2-1; 14 nucleotides line up with TRBD2. Germline loops: CDR1 SQVTM, CDR2 ANQGSEA. Trimming cost V 8 bases and J 9 bases; bases outside gene matches: 15. The CDR3 has 16 amino acids. CDR3 in DNA: TGCAGCTGTTCGGGGACTAGCGGGAGCCCGAGGGGTGAGCAGTTCTTC. As protein: CSCSGTSGSPRGEQFF.

This chain links TRBV12-5 with TRBJ2-2, with 7 nucleotides matching TRBD1. CDR3 length: 16 residues. CDR1 is LGHNT and CDR2 is FRNRAP in the germline V gene. J gave up 5 bases and V 7 bases, and 13 bases lay outside the gene matches. The CDR3 DNA reads as TGTGCTAGTGCCTTGAGGCCAGGGGGAAGGACCGGGGAGCTGTTTTTT. This encodes CASALRPGGRTGELFF.

The chain has TRBV28 and TRBJ1-5; no clear D gene. The CDR3 covers 15 residues. CDR1 is MDHEN and CDR2 is SYDVKM in the germline V gene. Trimming stripped 2 bases from V and 7 bases from J, with 15 bases between. CDR3 sequence: CASSLALWRNQPQHF. Here the CDR3 DNA reads TGTGCCAGCAGTTTAGCCTTGTGGAGGAACCAGCCCCAGCATTTT.

The V and J genes are TRBV19 and TRBJ2-3, with TRBD1 matching 7 bases. V trimming: 7 bases; J trimming: 3 bases; junction bases outside the gene matches: 19. The CDR3 loop spans 18 amino acids. Germline lookup yields CDR1 LNHDA and CDR2 SQIVND (reference sequence). CDR3 amino acids: CASTKNDRQGGRTDTQYF. The CDR3 DNA sequence: TGTGCCAGTACTAAAAATGATAGACAGGGCGGTAGAACAGATACGCAGTATTTT.

The chain employs TRBV9 and TRBJ1-3, with TRBD1 matching over 12 bases. Germline-derived CDR1 and CDR2 are SGDLS and YYNGEE. V was clipped by 4 bases and J by 4 bases; unmatched bases: 9. CDR3 size: 17 residues. The CDR3 is CASSNGDRGRPGNTIYF. The CDR3 DNA sequence: TGTGCCAGCAGCAATGGGGACAGGGGGCGCCCCGGAAACACCATATATTTT.

The rearrangement joins TRBV6-1 to TRBJ1-3; D gene unclear. This CDR3 contains 16 residues. V shed 0 bases and J shed 0 bases, with 9 bases lying between them. Germline CDR1 reads MNHNS; CDR2 reads SASEGT. The CDR3 coding sequence is TGTGCCAGCAGTGAAGCGCTGACATACTCTGGAAACACCATATATTTT. Its protein is CASSEALTYSGNTIYF.

This sequence joins TRBV19 and TRBJ2-1; D is unclear. The germline V gene has CDR1 LNHDA and CDR2 SQIVND (reference sequence). The V end was cut by 10 bases, the J end by 4 bases, with 17 bases between. The CDR3 extends over 14 amino acids. Written as DNA, the CDR3 is TGTGCCACATCGACACGAGCCCGTTACAATGAGCAGTTCTTC. Protein sequence: CATSTRARYNEQFF.

The chain employs TRBV6-5 and TRBJ2-1; the match to TRBD2 covers 9 bases. The CDR3 contains 14 residues. Losses at the gene ends were 7 bases for V and 7 bases for J; bases not matched to a gene: 8. From germline, CDR1 is MNHEY and CDR2 SVGAGI. CDR3 in DNA: TGTGCCAGCATCATAGCGGGAGCGCGGAATGAGCAGTTCTTC. Residues: CASIIAGARNEQFF.

This chain connects TRBV9 to TRBJ1-3; no reliable D call. V dropped 6 bases and J dropped 1 base, with 14 bases sitting between them. This CDR3 is built from 15 residues. Germline CDR1 and CDR2: SGDLS and YYNGEE. CDR3 coding DNA: TGTGCCAGCACCTACAGACTATCTTCTGGAAACACCATATATTTT. Its protein is CASTYRLSSGNTIYF. Full variable domain (missing parts from reference TRBV9 and TRBJ1-3): DSGVTQTPKHLITATGQRVTLRCSPRSGDLSVYWYQQSLDQGLQFLIQYYNGEERAKGNILERFSAQQFPDLHSELNLSSLELGDSALYFCASTYRLSSGNTIYFGEGSWLTVV.

The V gene is TRBV11-2, the J gene TRBJ2-1; 9 bases fit TRBD1. Germline CDR1 is SGHAT and CDR2 is FQNNGV. After removal of 5 bases from V and 0 bases from J, the junction contained 5 bases not matched to a gene. CDR3 length equals 16 residues. Written as DNA, the CDR3 is TGTGCCAGCAGCGTACTGACAGGGGGCTCCTACAATGAGCAGTTCTTC. This gives the protein CASSVLTGGSYNEQFF.

This chain joins TRBV2 and TRBJ1-6, with a tentative D call TRBD1 (5 bases). V lost 0 bases and J lost 2, with 14 bases in between. Germline-derived CDR1 and CDR2 are SNHLY and FYNNEI. CDR3 length equals 18 residues. The CDR3, as DNA: TGTGCCAGCAGTGAAGCGGGCCCCAGGGTGACCTATAATTCACCCCTCCACTTT. Its protein is CASSEAGPRVTYNSPLHF.

The chain has TRBV28 and TRBJ1-4; D uncertain. Germline loops: CDR1 MDHEN, CDR2 SYDVKM. The CDR3 covers 14 residues. Deletions cut 5 bases from V and 4 bases from J, with 11 bases between. The CDR3 is CASSLQTINEKLFF. Written as DNA, the CDR3 is TGTGCCAGCAGTCTACAGACCATTAATGAAAAACTGTTTTTT.

DNA for the CDR3: TGTGCCAGCGCCTCGGGAGGGGCCTCCAATCAGCCCCAGCATTTT. Translated: CASASGGASNQPQHF. The chain employs TRBV27 and TRBJ1-5; a possible D gene is TRBD1 (5 bases). The CDR3 covers 15 residues. Germline-derived CDR1 and CDR2 are MNHEY and SMNVEV (reference sequence). Trimming pared 8 bases from V and 3 bases from J, leaving 17 bases between.

CDR3 amino acids: CASSRDSGGELFF. The CDR3 DNA follows: TGTGCCAGCAGCAGGGACTCAGGCGGGGAGCTGTTTTTT. V usage is TRBV5-4 and J usage is TRBJ2-2, with TRBD2 as a possible D gene (6 bases). The CDR3 loop spans 13 amino acids. Between the trimmed V and J ends, which lost 4 bases and 7 bases, there was a span of 11 bases. CDR1 and CDR2 from the germline V gene are SGHNT and YYREEE (reference sequence). Variable domain in full (rest from reference TRBV5-4 and TRBJ2-2): ETGVTQSPTHLIKTRGQQVTLRCSSQSGHNTVSWYQQALGQGPQFIFQYYREEENGRGNFPPRFSGLQFPNYSSELNVNALELDDSALYLCASSRDSGGELFFGEGSRLTVL.

This chain links TRBV20-1 with TRBJ2-2; D may be TRBD2 (5 bases). Trimming removed 3 bases at V and 0 bases at J, with 11 bases between. This CDR3 spans 15 amino acids. The germline V gene has CDR1 DFQATT and CDR2 SNEGSKA (reference sequence). The CDR3 nucleotides read TGCAGTGCTAGTATCCGAGGGCCGAACACCGGGGAGCTGTTTTTT. Amino acid sequence: CSASIRGPNTGELFF.

CDR3 amino acids: CASSLPSRDRRRSSYEQYF. DNA for the CDR3: TGTGCCAGCAGTTTACCGTCCCGGGACAGGCGTCGGAGCTCCTACGAGCAGTACTTC. This chain joins TRBV28 and TRBJ2-7; 8 bases are a match to TRBD1. The CDR3 loop spans 19 amino acids. The germline gives CDR1 MDHEN, CDR2 SYDVKM. With V trimmed by 2 bases and J by 0 bases, 15 bases remained unmatched.

The rearrangement links TRBV5-1 to TRBJ2-7, with 12 positions matching TRBD2. V shed 2 bases and J 5 bases; nucleotides not matched to a gene: 8. The CDR3 is made up of 16 amino acids. Germline CDR1 SGHRS, CDR2 YFSETQ. CDR3 nucleotides: TGCGCCAGCAGCTTCGGGCTAGCGGGGGGGCACAACGAGCAGTACTTC. Protein: CASSFGLAGGHNEQYF.

The V gene is TRBV28, the J gene TRBJ1-4, with a weak D call TRBD1 (5 bases). This CDR3 is built from 15 residues. Trimming stripped 5 bases from V and 6 bases from J, with 16 bases between. Germline values: CDR1 MDHEN, CDR2 SYDVKM. DNA of the CDR3: TGTGCCAGCAGTCCCGGGGGGACCGCTGATGAAAAACTGTTTTTT. As protein: CASSPGGTADEKLFF.

J is TRBJ2-7 and V is TRBV7-8; 10 bases match TRBD2. The J segment lost 5 bases and the V segment lost 4 bases, leaving 11 bases of the junction unmatched. This CDR3 contains 16 residues. The germline V gene encodes CDR1 SGHVS and CDR2 FQNEAQ. The CDR3 coding sequence is TGTGCCAGCAGCTCAGGAGCGGGAGGGCCGGTGGACGAGCAGTACTTC. It yields the protein CASSSGAGGPVDEQYF.

This chain connects TRBV16 to TRBJ2-7, with D possibly TRBD1 on 5 matching bases. The germline gives CDR1 KGHSY, CDR2 FQNENV. Trimming shortened V by 0 bases and J by 5 bases, and 11 bases separated the two germline ends. The CDR3 loop spans 14 amino acids. DNA for the CDR3: TGTGCCAGCAGCCAATCGTCAGGGTCGGACGAGCAGTACTTC. It specifies CASSQSSGSDEQYF.

The genes are TRBV28 and TRBJ1-1, with a possible D match to TRBD1 (5 bases). V dropped 3 bases and J dropped 1 base, with 9 bases sitting between them. This CDR3 has 14 amino acids. CDR1 MDHEN and CDR2 SYDVKM come from the germline V gene. CDR3: CASSFHGQNTEAFF. In DNA form, the CDR3 reads TGTGCCAGCAGTTTTCATGGACAGAACACTGAAGCTTTCTTT.

V usage is TRBV29-1 and J usage is TRBJ1-1; D perhaps matches TRBD1 (5 bases). Trimming shortened V by 3 bases and J by 4 bases, and 15 bases separated the two germline ends. This CDR3 has 14 residues. The V gene's germline CDR1 is SQVTM and CDR2 ANQGSEA. The CDR3 here is CSVDLGGAGTEAFF. CDR3 sequence (DNA): TGCAGCGTTGATTTGGGTGGGGCTGGCACTGAAGCTTTCTTT.

CDR3 residues: CASSVGRVNRDTGELFF. The CDR3 nucleotides read TGTGCCAGCAGCGTAGGCAGGGTCAACCGGGACACCGGGGAGCTGTTTTTT. The chain joins TRBV9 to TRBJ2-2; D perhaps matches TRBD1 (5 bases). Trimming took off 0 bases at V and 3 bases at J, with 15 bases between the two ends. Per germline, CDR1 SGDLS and CDR2 YYNGEE. CDR3 length: 17 amino acids. Together with reference TRBV9 and TRBJ2-2, the CDR3 gives the full variable domain: DSGVTQTPKHLITATGQRVTLRCSPRSGDLSVYWYQQSLDQGLQFLIQYYNGEERAKGNILERFSAQQFPDLHSELNLSSLELGDSALYFCASSVGRVNRDTGELFFGEGSRLTVL.

The rearrangement links TRBV19 to TRBJ1-6, with 8 nucleotides matching TRBD1. Germline CDR1 reads LNHDA; CDR2 reads SQIVND (reference sequence). This CDR3 contains 14 residues. V gave up 7 bases and J gave up 9 bases; unmatched junction bases: 8. This chain's CDR3 is CASKPTGVGSPLHF. CDR3 nucleotides: TGTGCCAGTAAACCGACAGGGGTTGGTTCACCCCTCCACTTT.